This T cell receptor beta chain was recorded in a study of Ad26.COV2.S vaccination and SARS-CoV-2 variants. Whole-study context: The study gave Ad26.COV2.S intramuscularly, once or twice 56 days apart.

About this clone itself: Antigen: not known.

Treatment noted: some 19 received Ad26.COV2.S at low or high dose, single or two shots; 5 received placebo; per-sample allocation not given. Samples were taken on day 63 after the first vaccine or placebo injection. At a Boston site, the person donating was an adult of 18-55 years. Immunization relied on an Ad26 vector, which expressed Wuhan-strain SARS-CoV-2 spike. This CDR3 comprises 15 residues. Germline V CDR1 and CDR2: SEHNR, FQNEAQ (reference sequence). The trim removed 4 bases at V and 2 bases at J, leaving 5 bases unmatched. Profiling relied on immunoSEQ multiplex PCR, and the TCRdb table lists in-frame clones only, not all of them. The table has just under 250,000 clones, 88% seen once. Notes on the study in general: The study found higher spike-specific TCR breadth in vaccine than placebo recipients.

The sequencing used peripheral blood, collected in a trial of Ad26.COV2.S vaccine versus placebo. The origin of this receptor is a person aged 18-60 years who received the Ad26.COV2.S COVID-19 vaccine or a placebo. The rearrangement uses TRBV7-9 and TRBJ2-3, with 8 bases fitting TRBD1. The CDR3 nucleotides are TGTGCCAGCAGCTCGAACAGGGGGATCACAGATACGCAGTATTTT. Translated, it gives CASSSNRGITDTQYF.